This entry lists 9 T cell receptor beta chains sequenced from one sample in a study of shared clonotypes between healthy human individuals. Measured with immunoSEQ multiplex PCR; TCRdb has only the in-frame clones, and not every one. This sample has millions of clones, with 95% found just once. Sequenced: naive CD4+ T cells sorted from blood. Stated subset: CD45RA+ positively selected. Every receptor here comes from a man between 18 and 35 years old in good health.

Turning to this clone: Additional DNA sequences in this sample encode the identical CDR3. The chain employs TRBV4-1 and TRBJ2-7; D may correspond to TRBD1 or TRBD2 (5 bases each). CDR1 and CDR2 from the germline V gene are MGHRA and YSYEKL. V was clipped by 0 bases and J by 3 bases, with 9 bases between them. This CDR3 has 14 residues. DNA of the CDR3: TGCGCCAGCAGCCAAGAATGGGACGGCTACGAGCAGTACTTC. Its translation is CASSQEWDGYEQYF.

The V and J genes are TRBV7-8 and TRBJ2-3; D gene unclear. The germline CDR1 and CDR2 sequences are SGHVS and FQNEAQ. The CDR3 runs to 14 residues. V lost 1 base and J lost 6, with 11 bases in between. The CDR3 loop is CASSLDLRPDTQYF. CDR3 nucleotides: TGTGCCAGCAGCTTAGATCTGAGGCCGGATACGCAGTATTTT. Full variable domain (missing parts from reference TRBV7-8 and TRBJ2-3): GAGVSQSPRYKVAKRGQDVALRCDPISGHVSLFWYQQALGQGPEFLTYFQNEAQLDKSGLPSDRFFAERPEGSVSTLKIQRTQQEDSAVYLCASSLDLRPDTQYFGPGTRLTVL.

The chain employs TRBV18 and TRBJ2-4; the D is unclear. Germline lookup yields CDR1 KGHSH and CDR2 LQKENI. The CDR3 is 13 amino acids. V lost 5 bases, J lost 3 bases, and 8 bases lay in between. CDR3 loop: CASSALDKNIQYF. The DNA for the CDR3 is TGTGCCAGCTCAGCATTAGACAAAAACATTCAGTACTTC. The whole variable domain, remainder taken from reference TRBV18 and TRBJ2-4, is NAGVMQNPRHLVRRRGQEARLRCSPMKGHSHVYWYRQLPEEGLKFMVYLQKENIIDESGMPKERFSAEFPKEGPSILRIQQVVRGDSAAYFCASSALDKNIQYFGAGTRLSVL.

The gene calls are TRBV5-1 and TRBJ2-3, with 14 positions matching TRBD2. The J segment lost 3 bases and the V segment lost 2 bases, leaving 2 bases of the junction unmatched. CDR1 SGHRS and CDR2 YFSETQ come from the germline V gene. The CDR3 is 16 residues long. The CDR3 sequence is CASSFRTSGRTDTQYF. CDR3 in DNA: TGCGCCAGCAGCTTTCGGACTAGCGGGAGGACAGATACGCAGTATTTT. The whole variable domain, remainder taken from reference TRBV5-1 and TRBJ2-3, is KAGVTQTPRYLIKTRGQQVTLSCSPISGHRSVSWYQQTPGQGLQFLFEYFSETQRNKGNFPGRFSGRQFSNSRSEMNVSTLELGDSALYLCASSFRTSGRTDTQYFGPGTRLTVL.

The V gene is TRBV7-2, the J gene TRBJ2-3; D remains unclear. The CDR3 covers 15 residues. Germline values: CDR1 SGHTA, CDR2 FQGNSA. The V gene lost 0 bases and the J gene lost 2 bases, with 9 bases spanning the gap. CDR3: CASSLAPINTDTQYF. CDR3 bases: TGTGCCAGCAGCTTAGCCCCTATCAACACAGATACGCAGTATTTT. Using reference TRBV7-2 and TRBJ2-3 for the parts outside the CDR3, the full variable domain is GAGVSQSPSNKVTEKGKDVELRCDPISGHTALYWYRQSLGQGLEFLIYFQGNSAPDKSGLPSDRFSAERTGGSVSTLTIQRTQQEDSAVYLCASSLAPINTDTQYFGPGTRLTVL.

On this clone itself: Sequence at one end of the junction differs from germline and may be a read error. The chain recombines TRBV5-8 with TRBJ2-7; 9 bases match TRBD2. This CDR3 spans 12 amino acids. Looked up from germline, CDR1 is SGHTS and CDR2 is YDEGEE. The CDR3 nucleotides read TGTGCCAGCAGCTTGCTCGCGGGAGGGCCAAGGTTC. The encoded protein is CASSLLAGGPRF.

About this clone itself: Other nucleotide sequences from this sample produce the same CDR3. V and J are TRBV27 and TRBJ2-7; D remains unclear. Between the trimmed V and J ends, which lost 2 bases and 3 bases, there was a span of 2 bases. The CDR3 has 11 amino acids. Germline-derived CDR1 and CDR2 are MNHEY and SMNVEV (reference sequence). The CDR3 here is CASSLSYEQYF. CDR3 nucleotide sequence: TGTGCCAGCAGTTTAAGCTACGAGCAGTACTTC.

This chain connects TRBV5-6 to TRBJ2-7; weak D call: TRBD2 (6 bases). Germline assignment: CDR1 SGHDT and CDR2 YYEEEE. The CDR3 sequence is 17 residues long. Deletions cut 4 bases from V and 7 bases from J, with 27 bases between. The CDR3 is CASSTRPTDPRLVEQYF. The CDR3 nucleotides are TGTGCCAGCAGCACACGTCCGACAGACCCTAGACTAGTTGAGCAGTACTTC. The full variable domain, its missing parts supplied by reference TRBV5-6 and TRBJ2-7, is DAGVTQSPTHLIKTRGQQVTLRCSPKSGHDTVSWYQQALGQGPQFIFQYYEEEERQRGNFPDRFSGHQFPNYSSELNVNALLLGDSALYLCASSTRPTDPRLVEQYFGPGTRLTVT.

The J gene is TRBJ2-3, the V gene TRBV10-1; 11 nucleotides agree with TRBD2. The CDR3 spans 16 residues. V dropped 2 bases and J dropped 5; count of bases not matched to a gene: 6. Germline CDR1 is WNHNN and CDR2 is SYGVQD (reference sequence). CDR3 bases: TGCGCCAGCAGTGAGAGACCTAGCGGGGGGAGAGATACGCAGTATTTT. Residues: CASSERPSGGRDTQYF.